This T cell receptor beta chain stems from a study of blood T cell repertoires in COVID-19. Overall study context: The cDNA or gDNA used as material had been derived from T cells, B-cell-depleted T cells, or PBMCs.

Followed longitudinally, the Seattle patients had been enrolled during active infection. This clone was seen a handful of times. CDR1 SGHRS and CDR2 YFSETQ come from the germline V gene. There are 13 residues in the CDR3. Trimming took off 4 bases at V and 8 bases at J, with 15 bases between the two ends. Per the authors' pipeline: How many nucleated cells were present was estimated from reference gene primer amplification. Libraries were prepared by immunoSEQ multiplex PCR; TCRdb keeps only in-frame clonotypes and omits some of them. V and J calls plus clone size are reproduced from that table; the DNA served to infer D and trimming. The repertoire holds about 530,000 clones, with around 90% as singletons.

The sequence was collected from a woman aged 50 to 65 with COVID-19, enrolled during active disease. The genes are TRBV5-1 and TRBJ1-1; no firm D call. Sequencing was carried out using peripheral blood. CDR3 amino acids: CASSPSPTEEAFF. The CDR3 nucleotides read TGCGCCAGCAGCCCTAGCCCCACGGAAGAAGCTTTCTTT.